The 22 T cell receptor beta chains given below trace back to one sample, sequenced in a study of blood T cell repertoires in COVID-19. This table comes from immunoSEQ multiplex PCR, and its TCRdb copy is limited to in-frame clones, with some not included. Of 350,000 to 400,000 clones in the sample, approximately 88% were seen once. Sequenced input: peripheral blood. The receptors here all came from a woman between 25 and 40 years old with COVID-19, enrolled during active disease.

This clone was seen only once. The rearrangement joins TRBV10-3 to TRBJ1-2; 7 bases line up with TRBD1. Germline V gives CDR1 ENHRY, CDR2 SYGVKD. The V segment lost 7 bases and the J segment 3 bases; nucleotides outside the gene matches: 8. The CDR3 has 14 amino acids. CDR3 sequence reads: CAITTTGEDYGYTF. CDR3 nucleotides: TGTGCCATCACCACAACAGGGGAAGACTATGGCTACACCTTC.

This chain joins TRBV21-1 and TRBJ2-2; TRBD1 reflects the table's D call only, with no check against the DNA. TRBV21-1 is noted as a pseudogene. The CDR3 spans 17 residues. CDR3 nucleotides: TGTGCCAGCAGCAAAAGGCCGGGGACAGGGAACACCGGGGAGCTGTTTTTT. Translation gives CASSKRPGTGNTGELFF.

The V call is TRBV19, the J call TRBJ1-1; 12 positions agree with TRBD1. With V trimmed by 6 bases and J by 5 bases, 10 bases remained unmatched. Germline lookup yields CDR1 LNHDA and CDR2 SQIVND (reference sequence). This CDR3 is 16 amino acids long. CDR3 sequence: CASSYSGTGGLTEAFF. The CDR3 DNA reads as TGTGCCAGTAGCTATAGCGGGACAGGGGGCCTGACTGAAGCTTTCTTT.

This clone came up a few times. V usage is TRBV3-1 (or the pseudogene TRBV3-2) and J usage is TRBJ2-3, with 16 bases matching TRBD2. V gave up 2 bases and J gave up 4 bases; unmatched junction bases: 12. This CDR3 contains 20 residues. CDR1 is LGHDT and CDR2 is YNNKEL in the germline V gene (reference sequence). In DNA, the CDR3 is TGTGCCAGCAGCCAAAGGGGACTAGCGGGGGGGCCCCCAAGTGCAGATACGCAGTATTTT. Translation: CASSQRGLAGGPPSADTQYF.

This CDR3 reads CATSDEGWLGGYTF. As DNA, the CDR3 is TGTGCCACCAGTGATGAGGGTTGGTTAGGTGGCTACACCTTC. The gene calls are TRBV24-1 and TRBJ1-2, with unresolved D. This CDR3 has 14 amino acids. The V and J ends lost 3 bases and 7 bases respectively, with 14 bases between them. In germline, CDR1 is KGHDR, CDR2 SFDVKD.

This chain's CDR3 is CASNHTGGRQPQHF. CDR3 sequence (DNA): TGTGCCAGCAACCATACAGGGGGCCGGCAGCCCCAGCATTTT. The chain combines TRBV9 with TRBJ1-5; 9 bases map to TRBD1. J was trimmed by 7 bases and V by 6 bases; bases with no gene match: 8. This CDR3 region has 14 residues. Per germline, CDR1 SGDLS and CDR2 YYNGEE.

The CDR3 nucleotides are TGTGCCAGTAGTATCCAGGACAGGGGTGGGGATGAGCAGTTCTTC. The encoded protein is CASSIQDRGGDEQFF. The V and J genes are TRBV19 and TRBJ2-1; TRBD1 matches at 9 bases. The CDR3 extends over 15 amino acids. Germline-derived CDR1 and CDR2 are LNHDA and SQIVND (reference sequence). The junction had 8 bases not matched to a gene; V was cut back by 3 bases and J by 8 bases.

The genes are TRBV27 and TRBJ2-5, with TRBD2 matching over 8 bases. Germline assignment: CDR1 MNHEY and CDR2 SMNVEV (reference sequence). The CDR3 loop spans 14 amino acids. After removal of 7 bases from V and 5 bases from J, the junction contained 9 bases not matched to a gene. In DNA form, the CDR3 reads TGTGCCAGCACCCCAGCGGGGGCGGGGGAGACCCAGTACTTC. It codes for CASTPAGAGETQYF.

The chain carries TRBV6-5 and TRBJ2-3; TRBD2 matches 8 bases. CDR1 and CDR2 (germline): MNHEY, SVGAGI. This CDR3 region has 15 residues. The V gene end was trimmed by 6 bases and the J gene end by 2 bases; junction bases not matched to a gene: 7. CDR3 sequence: CASSLSGGPTDTQYF. CDR3 DNA: TGTGCCAGCAGCTTAAGCGGGGGCCCCACAGATACGCAGTATTTT.

Details on this clone: This sample also contains other DNA sequences that code for the same CDR3. CDR3 residues: CASSLGGTNTEAFF. The CDR3 DNA reads TGTGCCAGCAGCTTAGGGGGCACGAACACTGAAGCTTTCTTT. V and J are TRBV7-2 and TRBJ1-1; D might be TRBD1 (5 bases). CDR1 is SGHTA, CDR2 FQGNSA, per germline. V was clipped by 1 base and J by 1 base, with 7 bases between them. The CDR3 totals 14 residues. Based on the CDR3 plus reference TRBV7-2 and TRBJ1-1, the full variable domain is GAGVSQSPSNKVTEKGKDVELRCDPISGHTALYWYRQSLGQGLEFLIYFQGNSAPDKSGLPSDRFSAERTGGSVSTLTIQRTQQEDSAVYLCASSLGGTNTEAFFGQGTRLTVV.

This clone was seen only once. The J gene is TRBJ2-1, the V gene TRBV6-5; possibly TRBD1 for D (6 bases). With 2 bases removed from V and 4 bases from J, the gap between germline ends came to 9 bases. The CDR3 length is 14 residues. In germline, CDR1 is MNHEY, CDR2 SVGAGI. DNA of the CDR3: TGTGCCAGCAGTTACCAGGGGCGGTACAATGAGCAGTTCTTC. This codes for CASSYQGRYNEQFF.

This clone appeared once. V gene TRBV6-5 combines with J gene TRBJ1-2, with TRBD1 matching over 7 bases. J lost 8 bases, V lost 4 bases, and 7 bases had no gene match. CDR3 length: 13 residues. Germline-derived CDR1 and CDR2 are MNHEY and SVGAGI. Here the CDR3 reads CASSSTGWRGYTF. The CDR3 region has the DNA TGTGCCAGCAGTTCGACAGGGTGGCGGGGCTACACCTTC.

This clone was seen just once. The chain employs TRBV5-4 and TRBJ1-6; unclear D gene. Germline V lookup: CDR1 SGHNT, CDR2 YYREEE (reference sequence). The CDR3 sequence is 13 residues long. The germline V and J ends were trimmed by 4 bases and 8 bases, with 10 bases remaining between them. The DNA of the CDR3 is TGTGCCAGCAGCCTACTCATGGATTCACCCCTCCACTTT. Translated, it gives CASSLLMDSPLHF.

This sequence joins TRBV5-8 and TRBJ1-1; weak D call: TRBD1 (6 bases). The germline CDR1 and CDR2 sequences are SGHTS and YDEGEE. This CDR3 contains 15 residues. Trimming left V 0 bases short and J 6 bases short, with 15 bases between. The CDR3 protein is CASSLAGGGLAEAFF. In DNA form, the CDR3 reads TGTGCCAGCAGCTTGGCCGGGGGGGGGCTCGCTGAAGCTTTCTTT.

The chain combines TRBV7-8 with TRBJ2-7; D not resolved. This CDR3 comprises 15 residues. Trimming cost V 5 bases and J 5 bases, with 19 bases left between them. Looked up from germline, CDR1 is SGHVS and CDR2 is FQNEAQ. In DNA form, the CDR3 reads TGTGCCAGCAGCCCCCAAAGACACGTCCGGAACGAGCAGTACTTC. It specifies CASSPQRHVRNEQYF.

The chain recombines TRBV30 with TRBJ1-6; the D gene is possibly TRBD1 (5 bases). The V and J ends lost 3 bases and 9 bases respectively, with 21 bases between them. Germline CDR1 is GTSNPN and CDR2 is SVGIG (reference sequence). The CDR3 has 16 residues. The CDR3, as DNA: TGTGCCTGGAGCCAAAGAACCGGACACTCTAGTTCACCCCTCCACTTT. This gives the protein CAWSQRTGHSSSPLHF.

Many counts were recorded for this clone. V gene TRBV4-3 combines with J gene TRBJ1-5, with D possibly being TRBD1 (6 bases). Trimming cost V 0 bases and J 3 bases, with 9 bases left between them. Germline loops: CDR1 LGHNA, CDR2 YSLEER. CDR3 length: 15 amino acids. For the CDR3, the DNA is TGCGCCAGCAGCCAAGACCGGACAGACAATCAGCCCCAGCATTTT. Encoded protein: CASSQDRTDNQPQHF.

The V and J genes are TRBV28 and TRBJ1-4; D gene ambiguous. CDR1 and CDR2 (germline): MDHEN, SYDVKM. The CDR3 is 16 residues long. Deletions cut 4 bases from V and 5 bases from J, with 17 bases between. The DNA for the CDR3 is TGTGCCAGCAGTTCCAACCCAACCGTCCTAAATGAAAAACTGTTTTTT. Residues: CASSSNPTVLNEKLFF.

This chain connects TRBV11-2 to TRBJ1-6; TRBD1 might be the D (6 bases). CDR3 length: 19 amino acids. Germline-derived CDR1 and CDR2 are SGHAT and FQNNGV. V lost 6 bases to trimming and J lost 6 bases, with 27 bases between them. DNA for the CDR3: TGTGCCAGCAGTCGCCTGGGGACATCCCTTGTTAATCGTAATTCACCCCTCCACTTT. Translating gives CASSRLGTSLVNRNSPLHF.

In its sample, this clone was seen once. The CDR3 nucleotides are TGTGCCAGCAGGGACAGGTGGACAGATACGCAGTATTTT. Protein sequence: CASRDRWTDTQYF. V usage is TRBV6-5 and J usage is TRBJ2-3; 7 bases match TRBD1. CDR3 length: 13 residues. Germline values: CDR1 MNHEY, CDR2 SVGAGI. The ends lost 6 bases at V and 3 bases at J; junction bases unmatched: 3.

The chain combines TRBV11-1 with TRBJ2-1, with TRBD1 matching 12 bases. Germline V gene sequence: CDR1 SGHAT, CDR2 FQDESV (reference sequence). V trimming: 2 bases; J trimming: 9 bases; junction bases outside the gene matches: 8. CDR3 length equals 16 residues. CDR3 region: CASSLNAGTGGFEQFF. In DNA form, the CDR3 reads TGTGCCAGCAGCTTAAACGCCGGGACAGGGGGCTTTGAGCAGTTCTTC.

This chain joins TRBV3-1 (or the pseudogene TRBV3-2) and TRBJ2-7; 9 nucleotides line up with TRBD2. The CDR3 contains 16 residues. Looked up from germline, CDR1 is LGHDT and CDR2 is YNNKEL (reference sequence). J lost 3 bases, V lost 0 bases, and 6 bases had no gene match. The CDR3 DNA sequence: TGTGCCAGCAGCCAAGAGTCATTAGCGGGAGTCTACGAGCAGTACGTC. It yields the protein CASSQESLAGVYEQYV.